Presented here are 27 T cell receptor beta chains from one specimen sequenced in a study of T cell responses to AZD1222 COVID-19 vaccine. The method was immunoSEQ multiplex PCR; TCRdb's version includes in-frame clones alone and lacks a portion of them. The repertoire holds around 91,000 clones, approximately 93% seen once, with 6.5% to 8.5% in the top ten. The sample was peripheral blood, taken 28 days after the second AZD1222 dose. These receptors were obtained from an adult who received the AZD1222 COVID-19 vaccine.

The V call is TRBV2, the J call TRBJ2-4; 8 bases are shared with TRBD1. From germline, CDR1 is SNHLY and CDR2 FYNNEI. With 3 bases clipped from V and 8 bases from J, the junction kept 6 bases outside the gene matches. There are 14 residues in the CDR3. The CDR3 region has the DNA TGTGCCAGCAGTGAGGGACAGGCGTGGGACATTCAGTACTTC. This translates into CASSEGQAWDIQYF.

In nucleotides, the CDR3 is TGTGCCAGCAACCCGCGGGGGACAGGGAATTCACCCCTCCACTTT. This gives the protein CASNPRGTGNSPLHF. The chain combines TRBV28 with TRBJ1-6; TRBD1 matches 9 bases. The CDR3 runs to 15 residues. CDR1 and CDR2 from the germline V gene are MDHEN and SYDVKM. V lost 7 bases to trimming and J lost 7 bases; unmatched junction nucleotides: 8.

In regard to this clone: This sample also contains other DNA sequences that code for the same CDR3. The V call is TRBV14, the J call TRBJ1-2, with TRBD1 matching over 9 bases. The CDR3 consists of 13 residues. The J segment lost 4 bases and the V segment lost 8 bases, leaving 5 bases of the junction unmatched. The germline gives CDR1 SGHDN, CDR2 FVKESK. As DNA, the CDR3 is TGTGCCAGCTCAGACAGGGGGAGCTATGGCTACACCTTC. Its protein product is CASSDRGSYGYTF.

The CDR3 DNA reads TGTGCCAGCAGCCAAGGGCCGGTCCATGAGCAGTTCTTC. Translating it yields CASSQGPVHEQFF. This chain uses TRBV3-1 (or the pseudogene TRBV3-2) with TRBJ2-1, with no clear D. Germline CDR1 LGHDT, CDR2 YNNKEL (reference sequence). With 1 base removed from V and 8 bases from J, the gap between germline ends came to 9 bases. This CDR3 spans 13 amino acids.

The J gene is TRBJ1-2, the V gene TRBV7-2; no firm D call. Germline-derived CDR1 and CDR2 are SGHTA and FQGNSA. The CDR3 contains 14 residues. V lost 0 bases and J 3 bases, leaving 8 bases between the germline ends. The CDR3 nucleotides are TGTGCCAGCAGCTTAGCGGCTAAGGACTATGGCTACACCTTC. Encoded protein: CASSLAAKDYGYTF.

The CDR3 region has the DNA TGTGCCAGCAGTGAAGTGGGGACAGCAGTTAACGAGCAGTACTTC. It yields the protein CASSEVGTAVNEQYF. V is TRBV6-1 and J is TRBJ2-7; the match to TRBD1 covers 7 bases. The CDR3 loop spans 15 amino acids. J was trimmed by 5 bases and V by 1 base; bases with no gene match: 8. In germline, CDR1 is MNHNS, CDR2 SASEGT.

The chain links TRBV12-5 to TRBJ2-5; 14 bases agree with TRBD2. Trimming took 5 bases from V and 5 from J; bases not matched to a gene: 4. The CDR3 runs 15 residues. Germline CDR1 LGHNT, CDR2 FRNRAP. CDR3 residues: CASGRGLAGEETQYF. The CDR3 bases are TGTGCTAGTGGTAGGGGACTAGCGGGAGAGGAGACCCAGTACTTC. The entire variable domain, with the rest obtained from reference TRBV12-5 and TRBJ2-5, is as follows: DARVTQTPRHKVTEMGQEVTMRCQPILGHNTVFWYRQTMMQGLELLAYFRNRAPLDDSGMPKDRFSAEMPDATLATLKIQPSEPRDSAVYFCASGRGLAGEETQYFGPGTRLLVL.

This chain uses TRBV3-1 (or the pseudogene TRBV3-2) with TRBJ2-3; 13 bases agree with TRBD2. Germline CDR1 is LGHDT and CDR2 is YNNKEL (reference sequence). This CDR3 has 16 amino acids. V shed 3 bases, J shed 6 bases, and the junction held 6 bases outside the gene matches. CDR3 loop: CASSQELAGGQDTQYF. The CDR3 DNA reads TGTGCCAGCAGCCAGGAACTAGCGGGAGGGCAGGATACGCAGTATTTT.

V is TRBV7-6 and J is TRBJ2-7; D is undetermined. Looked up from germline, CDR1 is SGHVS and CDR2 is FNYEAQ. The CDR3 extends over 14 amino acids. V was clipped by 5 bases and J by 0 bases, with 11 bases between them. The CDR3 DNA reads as TGTGCCAGCAGCAGAGAGCCAAGCTCCTACGAGCAGTACTTC. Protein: CASSREPSSYEQYF.

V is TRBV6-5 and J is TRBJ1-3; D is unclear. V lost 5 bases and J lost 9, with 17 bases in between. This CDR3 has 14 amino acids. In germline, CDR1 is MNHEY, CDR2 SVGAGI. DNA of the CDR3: TGTGCCAGCAGTCCAACTTCGGCCCGAGGCACCATATATTTT. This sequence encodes CASSPTSARGTIYF.

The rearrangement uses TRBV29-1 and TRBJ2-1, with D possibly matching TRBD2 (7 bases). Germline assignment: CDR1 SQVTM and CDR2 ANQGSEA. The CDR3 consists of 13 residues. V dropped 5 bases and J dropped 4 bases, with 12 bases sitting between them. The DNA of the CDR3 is TGCAGCGTTCGCGGGGGCCGTTACAATGAGCAGTTCTTC. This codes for CSVRGGRYNEQFF.

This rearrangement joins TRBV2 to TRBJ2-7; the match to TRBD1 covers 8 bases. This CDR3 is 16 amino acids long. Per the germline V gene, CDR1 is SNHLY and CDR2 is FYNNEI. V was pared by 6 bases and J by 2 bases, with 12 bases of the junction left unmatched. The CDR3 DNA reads TGTGCCAGCAGAGGACAGGGCAGTCGAGGGGCCTACGAGCAGTACTTC. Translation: CASRGQGSRGAYEQYF.

As DNA, the CDR3 is TGTGCCAGCAGTTACTCTTCAGGGGCAGCCTATGGCTACACCTTC. Translating it yields CASSYSSGAAYGYTF. The chain carries TRBV6-5 and TRBJ1-2; D might be TRBD1 (6 bases). The germline V gene encodes CDR1 MNHEY and CDR2 SVGAGI. The ends were cut back, 0 bases at V and 4 bases at J, with 12 bases in the middle. This CDR3 is 15 amino acids long.

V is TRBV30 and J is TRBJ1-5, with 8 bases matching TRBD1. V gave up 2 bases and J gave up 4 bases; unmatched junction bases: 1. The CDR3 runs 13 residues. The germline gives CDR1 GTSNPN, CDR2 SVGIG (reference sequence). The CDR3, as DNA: TGTGCCTGGAGTCAGGGGGCTAATCAGCCCCAGCATTTT. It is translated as CAWSQGANQPQHF.

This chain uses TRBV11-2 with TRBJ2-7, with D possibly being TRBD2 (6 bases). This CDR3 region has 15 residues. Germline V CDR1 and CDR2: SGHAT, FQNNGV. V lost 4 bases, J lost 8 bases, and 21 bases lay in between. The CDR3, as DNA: TGTGCCAGCAGCTCCAGGACTACCACAGCCCGACAGCAGTACTTC. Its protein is CASSSRTTTARQQYF. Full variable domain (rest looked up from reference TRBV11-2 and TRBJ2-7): EAGVAQSPRYKIIEKRQSVAFWCNPISGHATLYWYQQILGQGPKLLIQFQNNGVVDDSQLPKDRFSAERLKGVDSTLKIQPAKLEDSAVYLCASSSRTTTARQQYFGPGTRLTVT.

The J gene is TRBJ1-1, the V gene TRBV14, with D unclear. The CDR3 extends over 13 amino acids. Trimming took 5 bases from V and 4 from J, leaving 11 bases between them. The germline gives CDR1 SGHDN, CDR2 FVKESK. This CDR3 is CASSTVSGTEAFF. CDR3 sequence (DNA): TGTGCCAGCAGCACGGTTTCAGGCACTGAAGCTTTCTTT.

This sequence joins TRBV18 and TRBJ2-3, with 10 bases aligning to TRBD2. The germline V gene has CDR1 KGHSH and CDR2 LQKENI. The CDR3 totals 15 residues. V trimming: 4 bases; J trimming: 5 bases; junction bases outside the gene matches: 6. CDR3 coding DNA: TGTGCCAGCTCACAAACTAGCGGGAAACTAGATACGCAGTATTTT. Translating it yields CASSQTSGKLDTQYF.

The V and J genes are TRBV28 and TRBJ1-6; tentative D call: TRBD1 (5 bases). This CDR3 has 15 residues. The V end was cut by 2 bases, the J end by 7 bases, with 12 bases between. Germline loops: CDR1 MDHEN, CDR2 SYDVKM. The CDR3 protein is CASSLRAGSNSPLHF. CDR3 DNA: TGTGCCAGCAGTTTACGGGCAGGGTCAAATTCACCCCTCCACTTT.

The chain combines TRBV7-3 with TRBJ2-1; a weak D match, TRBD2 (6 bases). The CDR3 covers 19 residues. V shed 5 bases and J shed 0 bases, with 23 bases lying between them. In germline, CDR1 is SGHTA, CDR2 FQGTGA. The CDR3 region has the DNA TGTGCCAGCAGCCTAGGAGGTGGGAGGACGAGAAGCTCCTACAATGAGCAGTTCTTC. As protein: CASSLGGGRTRSSYNEQFF.

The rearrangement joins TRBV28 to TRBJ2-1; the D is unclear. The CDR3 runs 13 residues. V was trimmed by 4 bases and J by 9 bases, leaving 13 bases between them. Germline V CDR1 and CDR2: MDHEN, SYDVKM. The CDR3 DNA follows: TGTGCCAGCAGTTCCCCAGCCAGCAGTGAGCAGTTCTTC. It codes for CASSSPASSEQFF.

The CDR3 DNA reads TGTGCCAGCTCACCACCGAGTACTTTCTACGAGCAGTACTTC. Its translation: CASSPPSTFYEQYF. This chain links TRBV18 with TRBJ2-7; D is unresolved. Trimming removed 0 bases from V and 3 bases from J, with 9 bases in between. The CDR3 loop spans 14 amino acids. The V gene's germline CDR1 is KGHSH and CDR2 LQKENI.

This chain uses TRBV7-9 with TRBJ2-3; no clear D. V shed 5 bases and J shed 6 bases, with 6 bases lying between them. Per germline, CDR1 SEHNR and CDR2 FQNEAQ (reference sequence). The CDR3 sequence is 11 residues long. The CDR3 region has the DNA TGTGCCAGCAGCGTCGCGGATACGCAGTATTTT. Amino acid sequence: CASSVADTQYF.

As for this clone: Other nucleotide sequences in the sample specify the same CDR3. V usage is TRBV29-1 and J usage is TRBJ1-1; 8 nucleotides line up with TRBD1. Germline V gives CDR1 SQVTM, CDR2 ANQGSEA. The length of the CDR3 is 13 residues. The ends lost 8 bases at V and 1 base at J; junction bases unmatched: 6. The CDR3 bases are TGCAGCTCGAAGGGACAGGAGAACACTGAAGCTTTCTTT. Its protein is CSSKGQENTEAFF.

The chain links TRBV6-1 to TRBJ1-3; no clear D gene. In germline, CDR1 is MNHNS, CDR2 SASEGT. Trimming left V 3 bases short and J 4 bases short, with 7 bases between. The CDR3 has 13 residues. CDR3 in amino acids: CASSDDLGNTIYF. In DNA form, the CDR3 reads TGTGCCAGCAGTGACGATTTAGGAAACACCATATATTTT.

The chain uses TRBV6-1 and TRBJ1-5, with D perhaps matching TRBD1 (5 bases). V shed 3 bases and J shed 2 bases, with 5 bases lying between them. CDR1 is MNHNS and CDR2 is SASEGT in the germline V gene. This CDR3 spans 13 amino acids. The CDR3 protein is CASSDRGNQPQHF. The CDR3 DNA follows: TGTGCCAGCAGTGACAGGGGCAATCAGCCCCAGCATTTT.

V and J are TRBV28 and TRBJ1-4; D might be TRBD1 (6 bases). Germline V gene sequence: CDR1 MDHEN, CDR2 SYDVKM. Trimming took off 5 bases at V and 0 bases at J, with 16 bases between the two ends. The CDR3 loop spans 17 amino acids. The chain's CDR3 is CASSTSGGGATNEKLFF. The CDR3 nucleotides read TGTGCCAGCAGTACCTCGGGGGGCGGGGCAACTAATGAAAAACTGTTTTTT.

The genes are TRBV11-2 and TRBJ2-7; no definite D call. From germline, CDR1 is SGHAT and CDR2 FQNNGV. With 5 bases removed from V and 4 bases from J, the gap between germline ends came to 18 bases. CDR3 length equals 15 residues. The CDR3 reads CASSKGPITTYEQYF. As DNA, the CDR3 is TGTGCCAGCAGCAAAGGACCGATTACCACATACGAGCAGTACTTC. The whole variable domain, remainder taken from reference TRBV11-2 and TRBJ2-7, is EAGVAQSPRYKIIEKRQSVAFWCNPISGHATLYWYQQILGQGPKLLIQFQNNGVVDDSQLPKDRFSAERLKGVDSTLKIQPAKLEDSAVYLCASSKGPITTYEQYFGPGTRLTVT.